Shown below are 27 T cell receptor beta chains from a single sample sequenced in a study of blood T cell repertoires in COVID-19. Sequencing used immunoSEQ multiplex PCR; TCRdb keeps in-frame clones, though not all of them. Of around 120,000 clones in the sample, 70% to 85% were seen once. Material for sequencing was peripheral blood. These receptors originate from a man aged 45-65 years with acute or convalescent COVID-19.

The V gene is TRBV4-1, the J gene TRBJ2-2, with TRBD1 matching over 9 bases. This CDR3 comprises 16 residues. Trimming cost V 5 bases and J 3 bases; bases outside gene matches: 7. CDR1 is MGHRA and CDR2 is YSYEKL in the germline V gene. CDR3 coding DNA: TGCGCCAGCAGCTTACCCGGGACAGGGCACACCGGGGAGCTGTTTTTT. Translated, it gives CASSLPGTGHTGELFF.

The rearrangement joins TRBV12-3 or TRBV12-4 to TRBJ1-6; D gene ambiguous. This CDR3 is built from 13 residues. Trimming took 9 bases from V and 10 from J, leaving 16 bases between them. CDR3 nucleotide sequence: TGTGCCAGTTCAGGAGGGTTAGTGTCACCCCTCCACTTT. It codes for CASSGGLVSPLHF.

This clone was observed a few times. The chain employs TRBV2 and TRBJ1-3; 8 bases line up with TRBD1. Unmatched junction bases numbered 1, after V lost 1 base and J lost 2 bases. This CDR3 contains 15 residues. Germline CDR1 and CDR2: SNHLY and FYNNEI. CDR3 in amino acids: CASSEGTGPGNTIYF. The CDR3, as DNA: TGTGCCAGCAGTGAAGGGACAGGGCCTGGAAACACCATATATTTT. The whole variable domain, filled in from reference TRBV2 and TRBJ1-3, reads EPEVTQTPSHQVTQMGQEVILRCVPISNHLYFYWYRQILGQKVEFLVSFYNNEISEKSEIFDDQFSVERPDGSNFTLKIRSTKLEDSAMYFCASSEGTGPGNTIYFGEGSWLTVV.

J is TRBJ1-2 and V is TRBV30, with D perhaps TRBD1 (6 bases). From germline, CDR1 is GTSNPN and CDR2 SVGIG (reference sequence). This CDR3 region has 13 residues. Trimming took 3 bases from V and 6 from J, leaving 14 bases between them. The CDR3 sequence: CAWSRAGENGYTF. CDR3 nucleotides: TGTGCCTGGAGCCGGGCAGGGGAGAATGGCTACACCTTC.

This clone was seen just once. The V gene is TRBV18, the J gene TRBJ2-7; 9 bases agree with TRBD1. V lost 4 bases, J lost 6 bases, and 1 base stayed unmatched. Looked up from germline, CDR1 is KGHSH and CDR2 is LQKENI. The CDR3 sequence is 12 residues long. The CDR3 bases are TGTGCCAGCTCACTGGACAGGGGCGAGCAGTACTTC. This gives the protein CASSLDRGEQYF.

The chain combines TRBV6-6 with TRBJ1-5; 8 nucleotides agree with TRBD1. V dropped 6 bases and J dropped 8; count of bases not matched to a gene: 12. CDR1 is MNHNY and CDR2 is SVGAGI in the germline V gene (reference sequence). The CDR3 has 15 amino acids. The chain's CDR3 is CASSHQGAPREPQHF. As DNA, the CDR3 is TGTGCCAGCAGCCATCAGGGGGCCCCCAGGGAGCCCCAGCATTTT.

The rearrangement uses TRBV5-4 and TRBJ1-4; 9 positions agree with TRBD1. Germline V gives CDR1 SGHNT, CDR2 YYREEE (reference sequence). The trim removed 5 bases at V and 6 bases at J, leaving 8 bases unmatched. This CDR3 is built from 15 residues. The CDR3 region has the DNA TGTGCCAGCAGTTTCACAGGGGGCGGGTATGAAAAACTGTTTTTT. It codes for CASSFTGGGYEKLFF.

The V call is TRBV7-9, the J call TRBJ2-3, with 7 bases fitting TRBD1. The V segment lost 6 bases and the J segment 2 bases; nucleotides outside the gene matches: 11. The CDR3 consists of 16 residues. CDR1 and CDR2 from the germline V gene are SEHNR and FQNEAQ (reference sequence). CDR3 region: CASSPRPGQTTDTQYF. The CDR3 DNA follows: TGTGCCAGCAGTCCCCGCCCGGGACAGACCACAGATACGCAGTATTTT.

A note on this clone: Distinct nucleotide sequences in the sample also encode this CDR3. The chain is built from TRBV7-3 and TRBJ2-5; D is perhaps TRBD1 (6 bases). The V gene's germline CDR1 is SGHTA and CDR2 FQGTGA. Trimming stripped 5 bases from V and 5 bases from J, with 12 bases between. The CDR3 runs 13 residues. The DNA for the CDR3 is TGTGCCAGCAGCCCAGGGGCCGGGGAGACCCAGTACTTC. Translation: CASSPGAGETQYF.

The gene calls are TRBV7-2 and TRBJ1-3, with TRBD1 as a possible D gene (5 bases). The CDR3 covers 15 residues. V lost 3 bases, J lost 0 bases, and 9 bases lay in between. Germline CDR1 is SGHTA and CDR2 is FQGNSA. The CDR3 loop reads CASSFTDSSGNTIYF. The CDR3 DNA is TGTGCCAGCAGCTTTACTGACAGCTCTGGAAACACCATATATTTT.

The genes are TRBV3-1 (or the pseudogene TRBV3-2) and TRBJ1-2; a weak D match, TRBD1 (5 bases). In germline, CDR1 is LGHDT, CDR2 YNNKEL (reference sequence). This CDR3 region has 13 residues. Trimming shortened V by 1 base and J by 8 bases, and 11 bases separated the two germline ends. Written as DNA, the CDR3 is TGTGCCAGCAGCCAAGTAGGGCAGGGAGGCTACACCTTC. Amino acid sequence: CASSQVGQGGYTF.

V gene TRBV9 combines with J gene TRBJ2-6; no firm D call. This CDR3 has 14 amino acids. V was pared by 3 bases and J by 0 bases, with 4 bases between. Germline CDR1 and CDR2: SGDLS and YYNGEE. The CDR3 spells CASSASSGANVLTF. The CDR3 DNA reads as TGTGCCAGCAGCGCTTCCTCTGGGGCCAACGTCCTGACTTTC.

This clone was observed a handful of times. The gene calls are TRBV12-3 or TRBV12-4 and TRBJ2-1; D is ambiguous. This CDR3 has 11 residues. V was cut by 2 bases and J by 9 bases, with 5 bases left in between. CDR3 coding DNA: TGTGCCAGCAGTTTAATGAGTGAGCAGTTCTTC. This sequence encodes CASSLMSEQFF.

The chain is built from TRBV5-1 and TRBJ1-2; 8 bases are a match to TRBD1. V was clipped by 1 base and J by 0 bases; unmatched bases: 8. This CDR3 is built from 17 residues. Germline assignment: CDR1 SGHRS and CDR2 YFSETQ. As DNA, the CDR3 is TGCGCCAGCAGCTTGAGGCAGGGGGCCTCAACTAACTATGGCTACACCTTC. Its protein is CASSLRQGASTNYGYTF.

The chain couples TRBV4-1 to TRBJ2-1; D might be TRBD2 (6 bases). This CDR3 is 15 amino acids long. Trimming removed 3 bases from V and 2 bases from J, with 11 bases in between. Germline-derived CDR1 and CDR2 are MGHRA and YSYEKL. CDR3 nucleotide sequence: TGCGCCAGCAGCCAGGTGGGACTTACCTACAATGAGCAGTTCTTC. Encoded protein: CASSQVGLTYNEQFF.

This chain links TRBV28 with TRBJ1-5, with TRBD1 matching over 11 bases. Germline-derived CDR1 and CDR2 are MDHEN and SYDVKM. V shed 6 bases, J shed 7 bases, and the junction held 8 bases outside the gene matches. The CDR3 length is 15 residues. CDR3 in amino acids: CASSTGQGARQPQHF. Here the CDR3 DNA reads TGTGCCAGCAGCACCGGACAGGGGGCGCGGCAGCCCCAGCATTTT.

The V call is TRBV2, the J call TRBJ1-2; D perhaps matches TRBD1 (6 bases). This CDR3 spans 12 amino acids. Trimming took 11 bases from V and 6 from J, leaving 16 bases between them. The germline V gene encodes CDR1 SNHLY and CDR2 FYNNEI. The CDR3 region has the DNA TGTGCCTCAGCACGACAGGACCATGGCTACACCTTC. It translates to CASARQDHGYTF.

This chain uses TRBV5-1 with TRBJ2-2; D possibly corresponds to TRBD2 (6 bases). Trimming pared 4 bases from V and 6 bases from J, leaving 13 bases between. CDR1 is SGHRS and CDR2 is YFSETQ in the germline V gene. The length of the CDR3 is 14 residues. The CDR3 here is CASSPGVAAGELFF. The CDR3 DNA reads TGCGCCAGCAGCCCTGGCGTAGCGGCCGGGGAGCTGTTTTTT.

The chain combines TRBV5-4 with TRBJ1-5; 8 nucleotides match TRBD1. V shed 4 bases, J shed 14 bases, and the junction held 14 bases outside the gene matches. Looked up from germline, CDR1 is SGHNT and CDR2 is YYREEE (reference sequence). The CDR3 contains 14 residues. CDR3 sequence (DNA): TGTGCCAGCAGCCCGGACAGGGAGACCCCTCCAGAGCATTTT. It codes for CASSPDRETPPEHF.

The chain has TRBV19 and TRBJ1-5, with TRBD1 as a possible D gene (6 bases). Trimming cost V 3 bases and J 5 bases, with 11 bases left between them. Germline loops: CDR1 LNHDA, CDR2 SQIVND (reference sequence). CDR3 length: 14 amino acids. The CDR3 loop reads CASSIRPGDQPQHF. CDR3 nucleotide sequence: TGTGCCAGTAGTATCCGGCCAGGGGATCAGCCCCAGCATTTT.

J is TRBJ1-4 and V is TRBV10-1; D unclear. The V end was cut by 4 bases, the J end by 2 bases, with 17 bases between. Germline V CDR1 and CDR2: WNHNN, SYGVQD (reference sequence). This CDR3 is 17 amino acids long. CDR3 DNA: TGCGCCAGCAGTGCTTCCATCCGCGGGAGCACTAATGAAAAACTGTTTTTT. Amino acid sequence: CASSASIRGSTNEKLFF.

V and J are TRBV29-1 and TRBJ2-7, with 8 bases aligning to TRBD2. This CDR3 contains 19 residues. V was clipped by 1 base and J by 4 bases; unmatched bases: 21. Germline assignment: CDR1 SQVTM and CDR2 ANQGSEA. The CDR3 DNA follows: TGCAGCGTTGAAGTTTACGATGCGGGTCGGGGGGGGCTTTCGTACGAGCAGTACTTC. The encoded protein is CSVEVYDAGRGGLSYEQYF.

The chain couples TRBV7-9 to TRBJ1-2; possible D gene TRBD1, 6 bases. Trimming took off 6 bases at V and 4 bases at J, with 12 bases between the two ends. Germline V gene sequence: CDR1 SEHNR, CDR2 FQNEAQ (reference sequence). The CDR3 consists of 13 residues. The chain's CDR3 is CASSPGQFYGYTF. CDR3 coding DNA: TGTGCCAGCAGTCCTGGACAGTTCTATGGCTACACCTTC.

The gene calls are TRBV10-1 and TRBJ2-7; 8 bases match TRBD1. Germline V gives CDR1 WNHNN, CDR2 SYGVQD (reference sequence). Trimming at V came to 3 bases and at J to 1 base, leaving 8 bases not matched to a gene. CDR3 size: 16 residues. CDR3 sequence: CASSDLRTGHSYEQYF. The CDR3 region has the DNA TGCGCCAGCAGTGACCTTAGGACAGGGCATTCCTACGAGCAGTACTTC.

In its sample, this clone was seen once. The chain links TRBV7-3 to TRBJ2-1; TRBD2 matches 8 bases. There are 15 residues in the CDR3. V lost 2 bases and J lost 7; bases outside the gene matches: 7. Germline V lookup: CDR1 SGHTA, CDR2 FQGTGA. CDR3 sequence reads: CASSLLAGGPNEQFF. CDR3 nucleotide sequence: TGTGCCAGCAGCTTACTGGCGGGGGGCCCTAATGAGCAGTTCTTC.

The rearrangement joins TRBV29-1 to TRBJ2-1; 13 nucleotides match TRBD2. The germline V gene encodes CDR1 SQVTM and CDR2 ANQGSEA. The CDR3 runs 15 residues. The V and J ends lost 6 bases and 7 bases, in that order; junction bases with no gene match: 9. For the CDR3, the DNA is TGCAGCGTCTACCTACTAGCGGGAGGGCCTAATGAGCAGTTCTTC. Translating gives CSVYLLAGGPNEQFF.

This chain links TRBV5-4 with TRBJ1-6, with D hard to call. CDR3 length: 15 residues. Germline loops: CDR1 SGHNT, CDR2 YYREEE (reference sequence). The V gene lost 7 bases and the J gene lost 3 bases, with 14 bases spanning the gap. CDR3 region: CASQREFDYNSPLHF. CDR3 nucleotide sequence: TGTGCCAGCCAAAGGGAGTTCGACTATAATTCACCCCTCCACTTT.